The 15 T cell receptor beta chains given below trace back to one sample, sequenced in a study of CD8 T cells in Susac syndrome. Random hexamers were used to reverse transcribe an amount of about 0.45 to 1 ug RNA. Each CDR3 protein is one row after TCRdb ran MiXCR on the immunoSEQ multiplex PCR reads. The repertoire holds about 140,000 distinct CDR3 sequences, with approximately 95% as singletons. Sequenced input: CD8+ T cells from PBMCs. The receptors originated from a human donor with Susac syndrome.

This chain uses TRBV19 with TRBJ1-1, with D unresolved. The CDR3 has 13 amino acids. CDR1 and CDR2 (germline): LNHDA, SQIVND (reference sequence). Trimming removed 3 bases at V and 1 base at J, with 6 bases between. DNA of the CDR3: TGTGCCAGTAGTATGGCGTCGAACACTGAAGCTTTCTTT. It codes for CASSMASNTEAFF.

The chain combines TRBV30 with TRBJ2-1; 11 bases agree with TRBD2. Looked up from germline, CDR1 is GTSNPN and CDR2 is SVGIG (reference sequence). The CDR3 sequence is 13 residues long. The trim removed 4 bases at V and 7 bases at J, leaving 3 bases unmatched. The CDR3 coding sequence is TGTGCCTGGACAGCTAGCGGGAGGAATGAGCAGTTCTTC. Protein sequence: CAWTASGRNEQFF.

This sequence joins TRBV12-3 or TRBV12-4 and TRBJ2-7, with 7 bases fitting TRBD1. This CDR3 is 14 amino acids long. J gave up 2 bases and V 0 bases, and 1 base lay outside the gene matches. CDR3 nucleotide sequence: TGTGCCAGCAGTTTAGCGGGACAGCCCTACGAGCAGTACTTC. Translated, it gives CASSLAGQPYEQYF.

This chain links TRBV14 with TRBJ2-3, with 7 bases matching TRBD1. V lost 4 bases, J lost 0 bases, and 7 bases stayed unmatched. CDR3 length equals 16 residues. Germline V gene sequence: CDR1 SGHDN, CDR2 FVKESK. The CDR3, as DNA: TGTGCCAGCAGCCCTTGGGACAGACCTAGCACAGATACGCAGTATTTT. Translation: CASSPWDRPSTDTQYF.

CDR3 nucleotides: TGTGCCAGCAGTGAGTGGGCTAGGGACTACGAGCAGTACTTC. Its translation is CASSEWARDYEQYF. This sequence joins TRBV6-1 and TRBJ2-7; D not certain. V was clipped by 3 bases and J by 3 bases, with 12 bases between them. CDR3 length: 14 residues. The germline gives CDR1 MNHNS, CDR2 SASEGT.

CDR3 in DNA: TGTGCCAGCAGTTGTATAGCGGGACCCTACGAGCAGTACTTC. This translates into CASSCIAGPYEQYF. This rearrangement joins TRBV28 to TRBJ2-7; TRBD2 aligns across 8 bases. The CDR3 loop spans 14 amino acids. In germline, CDR1 is MDHEN, CDR2 SYDVKM. With V trimmed by 4 bases and J by 2 bases, 4 bases remained unmatched.

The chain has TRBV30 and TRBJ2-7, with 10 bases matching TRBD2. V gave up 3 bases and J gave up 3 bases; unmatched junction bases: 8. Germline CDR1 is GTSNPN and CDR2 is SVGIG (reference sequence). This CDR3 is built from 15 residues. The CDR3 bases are TGTGCCTGGAGACCCGGACTAGCGGTTCTCTACGAGCAGTACTTC. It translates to CAWRPGLAVLYEQYF.

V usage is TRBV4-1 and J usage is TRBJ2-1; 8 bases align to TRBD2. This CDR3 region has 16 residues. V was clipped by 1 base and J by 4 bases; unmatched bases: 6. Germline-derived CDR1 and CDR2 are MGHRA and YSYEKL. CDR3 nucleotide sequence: TGCGCCAGCAGCCAAGTAACTAGCGGCATGTACAATGAGCAGTTCTTC. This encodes CASSQVTSGMYNEQFF.

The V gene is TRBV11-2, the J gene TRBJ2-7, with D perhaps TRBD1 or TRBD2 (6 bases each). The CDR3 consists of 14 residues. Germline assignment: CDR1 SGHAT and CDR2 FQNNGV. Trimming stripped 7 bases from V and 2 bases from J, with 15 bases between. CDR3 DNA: TGTGCCAGCACACTAGGGGGGAGCCCCTACGAGCAGTACTTC. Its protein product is CASTLGGSPYEQYF.

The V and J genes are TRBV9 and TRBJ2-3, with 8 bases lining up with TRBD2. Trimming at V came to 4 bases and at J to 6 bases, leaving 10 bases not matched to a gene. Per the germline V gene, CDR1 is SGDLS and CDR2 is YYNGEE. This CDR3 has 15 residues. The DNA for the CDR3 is TGTGCCAGCAGCCAAACTCTTAGCGGGATGGATACGCAGTATTTT. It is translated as CASSQTLSGMDTQYF.

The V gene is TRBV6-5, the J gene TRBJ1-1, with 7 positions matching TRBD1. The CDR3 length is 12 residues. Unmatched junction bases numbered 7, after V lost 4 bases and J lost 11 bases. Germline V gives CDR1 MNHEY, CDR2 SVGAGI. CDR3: CASSWRQGEAFF. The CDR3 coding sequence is TGTGCCAGCAGTTGGCGACAGGGAGAGGCTTTCTTT.

In DNA form, the CDR3 reads TGTGCCAGCAGCCAAGAATTAAACAATGAGCAGTTCTTC. This translates into CASSQELNNEQFF. The J gene is TRBJ2-1, the V gene TRBV14, with unresolved D. The CDR3 is 13 amino acids. The ends were cut back, 0 bases at V and 5 bases at J, with 5 bases in the middle. The germline V gene has CDR1 SGHDN and CDR2 FVKESK.

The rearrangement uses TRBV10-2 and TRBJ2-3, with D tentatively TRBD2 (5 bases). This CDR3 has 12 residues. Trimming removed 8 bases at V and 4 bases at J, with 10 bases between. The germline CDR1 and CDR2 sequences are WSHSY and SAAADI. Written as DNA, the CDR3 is TGCGCCAGCTCGGAGAGGGCAGATACGCAGTATTTT. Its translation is CASSERADTQYF.

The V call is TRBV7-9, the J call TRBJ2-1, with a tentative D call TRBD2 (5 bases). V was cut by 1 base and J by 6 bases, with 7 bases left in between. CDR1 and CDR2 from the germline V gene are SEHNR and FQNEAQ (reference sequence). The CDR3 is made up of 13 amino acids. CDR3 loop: CASSLDGVNEQFF. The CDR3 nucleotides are TGTGCCAGCAGCTTAGACGGGGTCAATGAGCAGTTCTTC. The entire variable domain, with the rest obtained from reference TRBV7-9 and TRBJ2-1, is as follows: DTGVSQNPRHKITKRGQNVTFRCDPISEHNRLYWYRQTLGQGPEFLTYFQNEAQLEKSRLLSDRFSAERPKGSFSTLEIQRTEQGDSAMYLCASSLDGVNEQFFGPGTRLTVL.

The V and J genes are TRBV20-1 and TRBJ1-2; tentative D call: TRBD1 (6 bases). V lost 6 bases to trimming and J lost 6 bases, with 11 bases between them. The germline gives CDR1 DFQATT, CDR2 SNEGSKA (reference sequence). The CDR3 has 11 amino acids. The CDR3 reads CSAPGANGYTF. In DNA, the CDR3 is TGCAGTGCCCCAGGGGCAAATGGCTACACCTTC.